One sample yielded the 20 T cell receptor beta chains listed below, sequenced in a study of OX40 agonist ivuxolimab in advanced cancers. Assay used: immunoSEQ multiplex PCR; TCRdb lists only in-frame clones, some missing. The sample includes 77,000 or so clones, 89% of them seen just once. The sample in question was CD4+ or CD8+ T cells sorted from blood, obtained in a trial of the OX40 agonist ivuxolimab. These receptors originate from an adult with an advanced solid tumor such as melanoma, head and neck, liver or kidney cancer.

This rearrangement joins TRBV9 to TRBJ2-1; D is undetermined. V was cut by 5 bases and J by 7 bases, with 16 bases left in between. The germline gives CDR1 SGDLS, CDR2 YYNGEE. The CDR3 contains 14 residues. Here the CDR3 reads CASSEPSGNNEQFF. The CDR3 nucleotides read TGTGCCAGCAGTGAACCCTCCGGAAATAATGAGCAGTTCTTC.

The V call is TRBV27, the J call TRBJ2-7; possible D gene TRBD1, 5 bases. The CDR3 contains 14 residues. The germline V gene encodes CDR1 MNHEY and CDR2 SMNVEV (reference sequence). V lost 0 bases and J 7 bases, leaving 13 bases between the germline ends. CDR3 DNA sequence: TGTGCCAGCAGTTTATCGGAGACAGATGGGGAGCAGTACTTC. This codes for CASSLSETDGEQYF.

The rearrangement joins TRBV4-1 to TRBJ2-3; 11 bases fit TRBD2. V lost 5 bases, J lost 6 bases, and 13 bases stayed unmatched. Germline CDR1 reads MGHRA; CDR2 reads YSYEKL. The CDR3 extends over 17 amino acids. The CDR3 region has the DNA TGCGCCAGCAGCTTTCAGGGGTCGGCTAGCGGGGGGGATACGCAGTATTTT. As protein: CASSFQGSASGGDTQYF.

The rearrangement joins TRBV11-2 to TRBJ2-1; 8 positions match TRBD2. V shed 2 bases and J 7 bases; nucleotides not matched to a gene: 16. This CDR3 comprises 18 residues. Germline CDR1 SGHAT, CDR2 FQNNGV. The CDR3 coding sequence is TGTGCCAGCAGCTTATCCCCCCTACTAGCGGCCTTTGGGAATGAGCAGTTCTTC. This translates into CASSLSPLLAAFGNEQFF. Combining the CDR3 with reference TRBV11-2 and TRBJ2-1 gives the whole variable domain EAGVAQSPRYKIIEKRQSVAFWCNPISGHATLYWYQQILGQGPKLLIQFQNNGVVDDSQLPKDRFSAERLKGVDSTLKIQPAKLEDSAVYLCASSLSPLLAAFGNEQFFGPGTRLTVL.

The V gene is TRBV10-2, the J gene TRBJ1-3; 8 nucleotides line up with TRBD1. Germline assignment: CDR1 WSHSY and CDR2 SAAADI. J was trimmed by 2 bases and V by 6 bases; bases with no gene match: 0. CDR3 length: 13 amino acids. The CDR3 loop is CASRTGAGNTIYF. DNA for the CDR3: TGCGCCAGCAGGACAGGGGCTGGAAACACCATATATTTT.

The chain carries TRBV10-3 and TRBJ1-3; perhaps TRBD1 as D (6 bases). Germline V gene lookup returns CDR1 ENHRY and CDR2 SYGVKD. Deletions cut 3 bases from V and 4 bases from J, with 13 bases between. The CDR3 covers 15 residues. CDR3 in amino acids: CAISDVGARGNTIYF. The DNA of the CDR3 is TGTGCCATCAGTGATGTGGGGGCGCGCGGAAACACCATATATTTT.

There are a few counts of this clone. This sequence joins TRBV27 and TRBJ1-1; no firm D call. Per germline, CDR1 MNHEY and CDR2 SMNVEV (reference sequence). There are 13 residues in the CDR3. Trimming cost V 6 bases and J 4 bases, with 12 bases left between them. CDR3 bases: TGTGCCAGCAGGTTAGGTGTGGGCACTGAAGCTTTCTTT. Its protein is CASRLGVGTEAFF.

V usage is TRBV6-9 and J usage is TRBJ1-6; maybe TRBD1 (5 bases). The CDR3 covers 15 residues. Germline V gives CDR1 MNHGY, CDR2 SVAAGI. Trimming removed 3 bases from V and 10 bases from J, with 16 bases in between. The CDR3 reads CASSYDLGARSPLHF. DNA of the CDR3: TGTGCCAGCAGTTACGACTTAGGGGCTCGGTCACCCCTCCACTTT.

The J gene is TRBJ2-7, the V gene TRBV5-1; 7 nucleotides match TRBD1. Per germline, CDR1 SGHRS and CDR2 YFSETQ. This CDR3 comprises 13 residues. V lost 7 bases to trimming and J lost 5 bases; unmatched junction nucleotides: 9. This CDR3 is CASSGQMLHEQYF. The CDR3 bases are TGCGCCAGCTCGGGACAGATGCTCCACGAGCAGTACTTC.

The chain uses TRBV7-2 and TRBJ2-7; 13 positions match TRBD2. The CDR3 loop spans 16 amino acids. V shed 4 bases and J 2 bases; nucleotides not matched to a gene: 5. Germline V gene data show CDR1 as SGHTA and CDR2 as FQGNSA. As DNA, the CDR3 is TGTGCCAGCAGCTCCTGGACTAGCGGGAGTCCCTACGAGCAGTACTTC. This encodes CASSSWTSGSPYEQYF.

This rearrangement joins TRBV11-2 to TRBJ2-3, with no clear D. CDR1 and CDR2 (germline): SGHAT, FQNNGV. Between the trimmed V and J ends, which lost 4 bases and 4 bases, there was a span of 15 bases. The CDR3 is 15 amino acids. The CDR3 protein is CASSSSVGWSDTQYF. For the CDR3, the DNA is TGTGCCAGCAGCTCCTCGGTTGGCTGGTCAGATACGCAGTATTTT.

V usage is TRBV6-1 and J usage is TRBJ1-2; TRBD1 matches at 9 bases. The CDR3 extends over 13 amino acids. Germline V gene lookup returns CDR1 MNHNS and CDR2 SASEGT. The V segment lost 6 bases and the J segment 8 bases; nucleotides outside the gene matches: 7. This CDR3 is CASSVDRGGGYTF. The CDR3 DNA follows: TGTGCCAGCAGCGTGGACAGGGGAGGCGGCTACACCTTC.

This chain joins TRBV2 and TRBJ1-2, with 9 bases lining up with TRBD1. The germline CDR1 and CDR2 sequences are SNHLY and FYNNEI. CDR3 size: 16 residues. V was pared by 10 bases and J by 7 bases, with 19 bases of the junction left unmatched. The CDR3, as DNA: TGTGCCACCGAGAGGACAGGACAGGGGTTAGCTGGTGGCTACACCTTC. Its protein product is CATERTGQGLAGGYTF.

The chain recombines TRBV5-4 with TRBJ1-5, with a possible D match to TRBD1 (5 bases). Germline CDR1 is SGHNT and CDR2 is YYREEE (reference sequence). This CDR3 has 15 amino acids. V lost 4 bases and J lost 5, with 16 bases in between. The CDR3, as DNA: TGTGCCAGCAGCCAAGATCGGGGCGTATATCAGCCCCAGCATTTT. This codes for CASSQDRGVYQPQHF.

The rearrangement joins TRBV29-1 to TRBJ1-2, with D perhaps TRBD1 (6 bases). The CDR3 covers 11 residues. The V end was cut by 4 bases, the J end by 6 bases, with 9 bases between. Germline CDR1 SQVTM, CDR2 ANQGSEA. In DNA form, the CDR3 reads TGCAGCGTTGCCAGGGGAGATGGCTACACCTTC. This sequence encodes CSVARGDGYTF.

V usage is TRBV18 and J usage is TRBJ1-2; D remains unclear. The CDR3 extends over 15 amino acids. Germline V lookup: CDR1 KGHSH, CDR2 LQKENI. Trimming left V 2 bases short and J 4 bases short, with 14 bases between. The CDR3 DNA sequence: TGTGCCAGCTCACCAGTCTCAGAGGGCGGCTATGGCTACACCTTC. It yields the protein CASSPVSEGGYGYTF.

The chain joins TRBV7-3 to TRBJ2-3; D uncertain. The CDR3 is 14 amino acids. From germline, CDR1 is SGHTA and CDR2 FQGTGA. V was shortened by 5 bases and J by 2 bases, with 11 bases between the two germline ends. CDR3: CASSEQSFTDTQYF. DNA for the CDR3: TGTGCCAGCAGCGAACAGAGTTTCACAGATACGCAGTATTTT. The complete variable domain, with remaining parts taken from reference TRBV7-3 and TRBJ2-3, reads GAGVSQTPSNKVTEKGKYVELRCDPISGHTALYWYRQSLGQGPEFLIYFQGTGAADDSGLPNDRFFAVRPEGSVSTLKIQRTERGDSAVYLCASSEQSFTDTQYFGPGTRLTVL.

This chain links TRBV27 with TRBJ2-5; D possibly corresponds to TRBD1 (5 bases). The ends were cut back, 3 bases at V and 5 bases at J, with 10 bases in the middle. The V gene's germline CDR1 is MNHEY and CDR2 SMNVEV (reference sequence). The CDR3 is 13 residues long. The CDR3 is CASSFQGPETQYF. The CDR3 DNA is TGTGCCAGCAGTTTTCAGGGCCCGGAGACCCAGTACTTC.

This chain joins TRBV5-5 and TRBJ1-1, with a possible D match to TRBD1 (6 bases). Germline V gene sequence: CDR1 SGHKS, CDR2 YYEKEE (reference sequence). The CDR3 extends over 17 amino acids. Trimming stripped 3 bases from V and 0 bases from J, with 18 bases between. The CDR3 region is CASSSMTGEIMNTEAFF. The CDR3, as DNA: TGTGCCAGCAGCTCAATGACAGGAGAAATTATGAACACTGAAGCTTTCTTT.

The chain is built from TRBV7-9 and TRBJ2-3; D gene ambiguous. The germline V gene encodes CDR1 SEHNR and CDR2 FQNEAQ (reference sequence). V was shortened by 7 bases and J by 2 bases, with 16 bases between the two germline ends. CDR3 length: 15 residues. CDR3 protein: CASTRSASDTDTQYF. The CDR3 DNA follows: TGTGCCAGCACCCGAAGCGCCAGTGACACAGATACGCAGTATTTT.